A selection of T cell receptor beta chains follows, all from one sample in a study of CD8 T cells in Susac syndrome. TCRdb reprocessed the immunoSEQ multiplex PCR reads with MiXCR, giving one entry per CDR3 protein. This table holds 170,000 or so distinct CDR3 sequences, about 95% found once. The sequenced sample consisted of CD8+ T cells from PBMCs. These receptors were taken from a human donor with multiple sclerosis. Both conserved end residues are part of each CDR3. The order of the fields is CDR3 DNA, CDR3 protein, V gene, clone size, D gene, J gene. The D gene is left open where the match is weak. Expanded clones get a size class; other rows say once, few or many, or leave the size out.

TGTGCCAGCAGTTGGGGGCGGGAGCAGTTCTTC,CASSWGREQFF,TRBV6-5,.,.,TRBJ2-1
TGCAGAGCGGGCCCCTCATTCGAGACCCAGTACTTC,CRAGPSFETQYF,TRBV20-1,.,.,TRBJ2-5
TGTGCCAGCAGTTCGCCGGCCTGGGATACGCAGTATTTT,CASSSPAWDTQYF,TRBV27,.,.,TRBJ2-3
TGTGCCAGCAGCGTAGTTGCAGGGCCGGCCCCCTCCGAGCAGTACTTC,CASSVVAGPAPSEQYF,TRBV9,once,.,TRBJ2-7
TGTGCCAGCACCTCTTGGGACGGCTACGAGCAGTACTTC,CASTSWDGYEQYF,TRBV7-9,once,.,TRBJ2-7
TGTGCCACCGGGAACTTTCCCAATTCACCCCTCCACTTT,CATGNFPNSPLHF,TRBV3-1,.,.,TRBJ1-6
TGTGCCAGTAGTATAGGCGACGCGAACTACGAGCAGTACTTC,CASSIGDANYEQYF,TRBV19,.,.,TRBJ2-7
TGCAGCGTTGAAGAAGCGGGGAGCTCCTACGAGCAGTACTTC,CSVEEAGSSYEQYF,TRBV29-1,.,TRBD2,TRBJ2-7
TGCGCCAGCAGCGGTCGGGACAGGGGTTCCACTGAAGCTTTCTTT,CASSGRDRGSTEAFF,TRBV5-1,.,TRBD1,TRBJ1-1
TGCAGCGTTCGACAAGCGGACAGGGGAAATGAGCAGTTCTTC,CSVRQADRGNEQFF,TRBV29-1,.,TRBD1,TRBJ2-1
TGTGCCAGCAGTTATCGGCAGGGGACAGATACGCAGTATTTT,CASSYRQGTDTQYF,TRBV27,.,.,TRBJ2-3
TGCAGCGTCCTCCCCGGGGGAGCGGGAGGGCTGAATAGAGAGACCCAGTACTTC,CSVLPGGAGGLNRETQYF,TRBV29-1,.,TRBD2,TRBJ2-5
TGCAGCGTTCTCGGTATACTGGGGACCGGCAATGAGCAGTTCTTC,CSVLGILGTGNEQFF,TRBV29-1,.,.,TRBJ2-1
TGCGCCAGCAGCTTTAGTGACAGGGCCAACGAGCAGTACTTC,CASSFSDRANEQYF,TRBV5-1,.,TRBD1,TRBJ2-7
TGTGCCAGCAGTTTAGGCACTATCTTACATACGCAGTATTTT,CASSLGTILHTQYF,TRBV12-3/TRBV12-4,.,.,TRBJ2-3
TGTGCCAGCTTGAGGGCAGCGGGAAACTCCTACAATGAGCAGTTCTTC,CASLRAAGNSYNEQFF,TRBV7-8,.,TRBD2,TRBJ2-1
TGTGCCAGCAGCCCCAAACTAGCGGGGCCCAGCTCCTACAATGAGCAGTTCTTC,CASSPKLAGPSSYNEQFF,TRBV11-2,.,TRBD2,TRBJ2-1
TGTGCCAGCAGTTTAGCGGGGCCGGGCACCGGGGAGCTGTTTTTT,CASSLAGPGTGELFF,TRBV7-2,.,TRBD2,TRBJ2-2
TGTGCCATCTGCGACAGGGCGGATCAAATTAGTTTAGGGACCCAGTACTTC,CAICDRADQISLGTQYF,TRBV27,.,TRBD1,TRBJ2-5
TGTGCCAGCAGTGACGGCTTATACAATGAGCAGTTCTTC,CASSDGLYNEQFF,TRBV2,.,.,TRBJ2-1
TGTGCCAGCAGCTCTTCCCCGGGACAGGGGGCCTACGAGCAGTACTTC,CASSSSPGQGAYEQYF,TRBV11-2,.,TRBD1,TRBJ2-7
TGCAGTGCTAGGGACCGTAAGGCGGCGGAATACCATTCACCCCTCCACTTT,CSARDRKAAEYHSPLHF,TRBV20-1,.,.,TRBJ1-6